The 7 T cell receptor beta chains below all came from one sample that was sequenced in a study of T cell changes during pregnancy in multiple sclerosis. Assay used: immunoSEQ multiplex PCR; TCRdb lists only in-frame clones, some missing. The sample gives under 15,000 clones, roughly 90% of which show up once; 8.7% is in the top ten. Sequencing was performed on CD8+ T cells from peripheral blood mononuclear cells, taken in the first trimester of pregnancy. These receptors originate from a female donor with multiple sclerosis, enrolled in a pregnancy study.

J is TRBJ2-1 and V is TRBV27; TRBD2 agrees at 11 bases. CDR1 is MNHEY, CDR2 SMNVEV, per germline (reference sequence). CDR3 size: 14 residues. V shed 4 bases and J 7 bases; nucleotides not matched to a gene: 3. For the CDR3, the DNA is TGTGCCAGCAGTTATAGCGGGGGGGGAAATGAGCAGTTCTTC. It specifies CASSYSGGGNEQFF.

The chain has TRBV5-4 and TRBJ1-4, with 7 bases fitting TRBD1. The CDR3 is 17 amino acids. The V and J ends lost 4 bases and 2 bases, in that order; junction bases with no gene match: 11. Germline V lookup: CDR1 SGHNT, CDR2 YYREEE (reference sequence). In DNA form, the CDR3 reads TGTGCCAGCAGCCGACAGGGATGGTCGGGGACTAATGAAAAACTGTTTTTT. This sequence encodes CASSRQGWSGTNEKLFF.

The V gene is TRBV27, the J gene TRBJ2-1; the match to TRBD2 covers 8 bases. V trimming: 4 bases; J trimming: 8 bases; junction bases outside the gene matches: 10. Germline V gene data show CDR1 as MNHEY and CDR2 as SMNVEV (reference sequence). The CDR3 contains 15 residues. CDR3 residues: CASSSLGGVRDEQFF. The CDR3 DNA reads as TGTGCCAGCAGTTCCCTCGGGGGGGTACGAGATGAGCAGTTCTTC.

CDR3 amino acids: CASSLGRTDTQYF. The CDR3 DNA sequence: TGTGCCAGCAGCTTGGGGCGGACAGATACGCAGTATTTT. This chain connects TRBV5-4 to TRBJ2-3; D unclear. There are 13 residues in the CDR3. Trimming shortened V by 0 bases and J by 3 bases, and 5 bases separated the two germline ends. Germline CDR1 SGHNT, CDR2 YYREEE (reference sequence). Variable domain in full (rest from reference TRBV5-4 and TRBJ2-3): ETGVTQSPTHLIKTRGQQVTLRCSSQSGHNTVSWYQQALGQGPQFIFQYYREEENGRGNFPPRFSGLQFPNYSSELNVNALELDDSALYLCASSLGRTDTQYFGPGTRLTVL.

V gene TRBV30 combines with J gene TRBJ2-2; D is uncertain. With 0 bases removed from V and 6 bases from J, the gap between germline ends came to 11 bases. Germline V gene lookup returns CDR1 GTSNPN and CDR2 SVGIG (reference sequence). The CDR3 has 14 amino acids. The CDR3 is CAWSVPQEPGELFF. DNA of the CDR3: TGTGCCTGGAGTGTACCTCAGGAACCCGGGGAGCTGTTTTTT.

The gene calls are TRBV5-6 and TRBJ1-2; 7 bases line up with TRBD1. With 2 bases clipped from V and 4 bases from J, the junction kept 5 bases outside the gene matches. CDR1 is SGHDT and CDR2 is YYEEEE in the germline V gene. The CDR3 contains 14 residues. CDR3 protein: CASSLGQEIYGYTF. The CDR3, as DNA: TGTGCCAGCAGCTTAGGACAGGAGATCTATGGCTACACCTTC.

V usage is TRBV7-2 and J usage is TRBJ2-7; weak D call: TRBD1 (5 bases). The CDR3 is 12 residues long. The germline V and J ends were trimmed by 5 bases and 3 bases, with 8 bases remaining between them. CDR1 is SGHTA and CDR2 is FQGNSA in the germline V gene. The CDR3 region is CASSPQVYEQYF. The CDR3 DNA is TGTGCCAGCAGCCCACAGGTCTACGAGCAGTACTTC.